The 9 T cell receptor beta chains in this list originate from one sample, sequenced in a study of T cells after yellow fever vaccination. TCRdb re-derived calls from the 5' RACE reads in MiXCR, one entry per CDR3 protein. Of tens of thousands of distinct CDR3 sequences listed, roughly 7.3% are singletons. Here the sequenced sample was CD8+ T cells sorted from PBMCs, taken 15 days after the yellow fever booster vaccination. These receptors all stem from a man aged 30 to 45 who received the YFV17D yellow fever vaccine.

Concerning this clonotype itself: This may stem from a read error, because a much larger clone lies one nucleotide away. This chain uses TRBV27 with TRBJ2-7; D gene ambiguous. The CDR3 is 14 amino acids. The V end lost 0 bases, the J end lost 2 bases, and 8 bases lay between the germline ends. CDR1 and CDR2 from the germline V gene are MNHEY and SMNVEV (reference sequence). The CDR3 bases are TGTGCCAGCAGTTTATCGGACGTCGCCTACGAGCAGTACTTC. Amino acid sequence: CASSLSDVAYEQYF.

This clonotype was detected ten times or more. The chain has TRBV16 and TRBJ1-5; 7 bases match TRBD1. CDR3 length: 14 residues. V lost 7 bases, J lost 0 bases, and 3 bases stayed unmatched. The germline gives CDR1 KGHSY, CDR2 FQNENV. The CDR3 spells CASKGTDSNQPQHF. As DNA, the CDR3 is TGTGCCAGCAAAGGGACAGATAGCAATCAGCCCCAGCATTTT.

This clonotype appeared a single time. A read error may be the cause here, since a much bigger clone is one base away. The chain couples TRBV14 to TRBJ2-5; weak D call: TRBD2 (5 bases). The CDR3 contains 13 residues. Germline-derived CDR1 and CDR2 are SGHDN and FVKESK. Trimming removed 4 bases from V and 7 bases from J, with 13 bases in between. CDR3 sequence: CASSRTAPPTQYF. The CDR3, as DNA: TGTGCCAGCAGCCGGACTGCCCCTCCGACCCAGTACTTC.

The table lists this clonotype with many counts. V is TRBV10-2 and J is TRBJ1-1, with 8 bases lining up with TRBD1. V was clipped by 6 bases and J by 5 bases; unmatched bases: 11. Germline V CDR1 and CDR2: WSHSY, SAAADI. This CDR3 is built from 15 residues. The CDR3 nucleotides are TGCGCCAGCAGCCCCAGGACAGGGAAGACAACTGAAGCTTTCTTT. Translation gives CASSPRTGKTTEAFF.

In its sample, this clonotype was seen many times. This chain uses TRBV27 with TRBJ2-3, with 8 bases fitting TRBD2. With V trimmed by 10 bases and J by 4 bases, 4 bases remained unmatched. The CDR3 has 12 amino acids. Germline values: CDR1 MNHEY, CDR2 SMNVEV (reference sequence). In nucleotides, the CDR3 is TGTGCCACCCGGGGGGGTGCAGATACGCAGTATTTT. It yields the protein CATRGGADTQYF.

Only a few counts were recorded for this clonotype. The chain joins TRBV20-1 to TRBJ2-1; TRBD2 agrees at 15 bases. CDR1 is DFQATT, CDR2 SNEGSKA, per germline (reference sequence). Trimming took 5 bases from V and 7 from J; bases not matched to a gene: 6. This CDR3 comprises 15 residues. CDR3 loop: CSARGLAGGMNEQFF. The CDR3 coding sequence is TGCAGTGCTCGTGGACTAGCGGGAGGGATGAATGAGCAGTTCTTC.

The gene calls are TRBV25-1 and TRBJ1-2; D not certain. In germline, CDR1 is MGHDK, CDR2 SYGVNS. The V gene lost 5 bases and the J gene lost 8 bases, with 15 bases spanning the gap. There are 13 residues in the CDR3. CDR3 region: CASSPTGSAGYTF. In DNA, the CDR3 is TGTGCCAGCAGTCCGACCGGGAGTGCGGGCTACACCTTC.

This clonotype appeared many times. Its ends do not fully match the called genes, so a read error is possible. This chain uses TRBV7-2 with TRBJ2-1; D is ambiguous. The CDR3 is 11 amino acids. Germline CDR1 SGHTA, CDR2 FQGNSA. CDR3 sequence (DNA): TGTGCCAGCAGCTTGGGCCCATTGCCGCTCTTC. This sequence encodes CASSLGPLPLF. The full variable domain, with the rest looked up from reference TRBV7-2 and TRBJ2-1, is GAGVSQSPSNKVTEKGKDVELRCDPISGHTALYWYRQSLGQGLEFLIYFQGNSAPDKSGLPSDRFSAERTGGSVSTLTIQRTQQEDSAVYLCASSLGPLPLFGPGTRLTVL.

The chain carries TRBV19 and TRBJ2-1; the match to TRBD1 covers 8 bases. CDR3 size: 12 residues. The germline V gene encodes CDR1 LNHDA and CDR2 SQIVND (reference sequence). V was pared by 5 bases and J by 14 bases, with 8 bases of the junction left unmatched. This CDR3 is CASSRIGQGKFF. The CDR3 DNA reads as TGTGCCAGTAGTCGGATCGGACAGGGAAAGTTCTTC. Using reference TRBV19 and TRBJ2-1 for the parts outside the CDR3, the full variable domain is DGGITQSPKYLFRKEGQNVTLSCEQNLNHDAMYWYRQDPGQGLRLIYYSQIVNDFQKGDIAEGYSVSREKKESFPLTVTSAQKNPTAFYLCASSRIGQGKFFGPGTRLTVL.